A selection of T cell receptor beta chains follows, all from one sample in a study of blood T cell repertoires in COVID-19. Profiled with immunoSEQ multiplex PCR; TCRdb holds only in-frame clones, not every one. The data hold approximately 130,000 clones, with 81% observed a single time. The sequencing sample was made of peripheral blood. Every receptor here comes from a woman in her fifties or sixties with active or convalescent COVID-19. The CDR3 runs from the conserved cysteine through the conserved F or W. The size entry is marked missing in some rows and otherwise reads once, few, many or a size class.

j_call	clone_size	v_call	cdr3_aa
TRBJ2-1	once	TRBV19	CASRTREDEQFF
TRBJ1-5	-	TRBV28	CASSLGRGNQPQHF
TRBJ1-2	-	TRBV28	CASSPRTGTEYGYTF
TRBJ1-1	-	TRBV6-6	CASTVEGESTEAFF
TRBJ1-5	-	TRBV6-1	CASSEIDLANQPQHF
TRBJ2-3	-	TRBV6-2/TRBV6-3	CASSYSPGGVDTQYF
TRBJ1-2	-	TRBV5-1	CASSGSSEGYTF
TRBJ1-3	-	TRBV28	CASSWDRKSSGNTIYF
TRBJ2-5	-	TRBV12-5	CASLRGKQETQYF
TRBJ1-5	-	TRBV30	CAWSVKGRQPQHF
TRBJ1-1	-	TRBV18	CASSPTIGYRDTEAFF
TRBJ1-1	few	TRBV5-4	CASSAGLPREAFF
TRBJ1-5	-	TRBV7-9	CASSDNRTGSNQPQHF
TRBJ2-7	-	TRBV7-6	CASSLVDSSYEQYF
TRBJ2-7	-	TRBV5-4	CASSLGGGYEQYF
TRBJ1-1	-	TRBV5-1	CASSFFLDTANTEAFF
TRBJ2-1	-	TRBV7-6	CASSMYVSLGRDSYNEQFF
TRBJ1-1	-	TRBV11-2	CASSLQGSTEAFF
TRBJ1-1	-	TRBV20-1	CSASPAWANALNTEAFF
TRBJ1-1	-	TRBV5-6	CASSLEGAWTEAFF
TRBJ1-2	-	TRBV5-1	CASSLAGENYGYTF
TRBJ1-4	once	TRBV4-3	CASSQDAVGSEKLFF
TRBJ2-1	-	TRBV7-2	CASSGPRGTSGSQYNEQFF
TRBJ1-3	few	TRBV7-9	CASSQTVGNTIYF
TRBJ2-3	-	TRBV25-1	CASSPYSGNTDTQYF
TRBJ2-7	-	TRBV6-2/TRBV6-3	CASSYEASGTYEQYF
TRBJ2-4	-	TRBV5-1	CASSAPGQQNIQYF
TRBJ1-1	-	TRBV2	CASSEYYGRTEAFF
TRBJ1-5	-	TRBV19	CASSIPSTGVRIQPQHF
TRBJ2-1	-	TRBV12-3/TRBV12-4	CASRYPGNEQFF
TRBJ2-5	-	TRBV7-9	CASSPLGMVDIETQYF
TRBJ2-7	few	TRBV19	CASSPRLSSYEQYF
TRBJ2-3	-	TRBV5-4	CASSSPVGAGAGEDTQYF
TRBJ2-1	once	TRBV27	CASSYHRGQMGLAGAYNEQFF
TRBJ2-7	-	TRBV27	CASKPGQGVYEQYF
TRBJ1-1	-	TRBV2	CASSEGGGVLGNTEAFF
TRBJ2-1	-	TRBV11-1	CASSSFLLEGASLFF
TRBJ1-1	-	TRBV7-9	CASTLGGGYTEAFF
TRBJ1-5	-	TRBV18	CASSPDRGGNQPQHF
TRBJ2-1	-	TRBV2	CASSVLSGSRSYNEQFF
TRBJ1-5	few	TRBV7-9	CASSLGAGRQPQHF